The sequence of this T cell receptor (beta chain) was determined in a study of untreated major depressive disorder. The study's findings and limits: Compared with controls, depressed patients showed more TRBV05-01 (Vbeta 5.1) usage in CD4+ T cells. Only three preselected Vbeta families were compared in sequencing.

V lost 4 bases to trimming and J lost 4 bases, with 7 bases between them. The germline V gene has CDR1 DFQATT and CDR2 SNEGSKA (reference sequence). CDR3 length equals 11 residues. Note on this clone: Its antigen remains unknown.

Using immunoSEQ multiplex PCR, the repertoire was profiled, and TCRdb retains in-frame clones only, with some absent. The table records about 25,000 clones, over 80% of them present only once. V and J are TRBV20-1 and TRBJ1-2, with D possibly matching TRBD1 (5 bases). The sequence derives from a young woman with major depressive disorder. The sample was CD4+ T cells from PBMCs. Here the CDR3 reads CSATDSYGYTF. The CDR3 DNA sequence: TGCAGTGCTACCGACAGCTATGGCTACACCTTC.